One and the same sample provided the 9 T cell receptor beta chains below, sequenced in a study of identical twins. Each CDR3 protein gets one entry after TCRdb re-called the 5' RACE reads with MiXCR. Among about 240,000 distinct CDR3 sequences listed, 7.5% were seen once. The sample was also linked to a second study, of yellow fever vaccine responses in identical twins.

The sample comprised CD8+ T cells sorted from blood. The origin of the receptors is a woman aged 18-35 years in good health.

The chain carries TRBV10-3 and TRBJ2-5, with TRBD1 as a possible D gene (6 bases). The V end was cut by 6 bases, the J end by 5 bases, with 19 bases between. CDR3 length equals 15 residues. Germline assignment: CDR1 ENHRY and CDR2 SYGVKD. The CDR3 sequence is CAIRTALGARETQYF. CDR3 in DNA: TGTGCCATCAGAACAGCTTTGGGGGCAAGGGAGACCCAGTACTTC.

This clonotype has just a few counts. The chain joins TRBV5-1 to TRBJ2-1; 14 nucleotides match TRBD2. J gave up 9 bases and V 3 bases, and 2 bases lay outside the gene matches. The CDR3 contains 14 residues. Germline values: CDR1 SGHRS, CDR2 YFSETQ. This chain's CDR3 is CASSWGTSGSEQFF. The DNA of the CDR3 is TGCGCCAGCAGCTGGGGGACTAGCGGGAGTGAGCAGTTCTTC.

This clonotype was seen a handful of times. This chain links TRBV20-1 with TRBJ1-2, with D uncertain. The CDR3 is made up of 12 amino acids. Deletions cut 2 bases from V and 4 bases from J, with 8 bases between. Germline assignment: CDR1 DFQATT and CDR2 SNEGSKA (reference sequence). The CDR3 is CSARNQSYGYTF. As DNA, the CDR3 is TGCAGTGCTAGAAACCAGAGCTATGGCTACACCTTC.

This clonotype was seen a handful of times. The V gene is TRBV5-5, the J gene TRBJ2-1, with D possibly being TRBD1 or TRBD2 (5 bases each). CDR3 length: 15 residues. CDR1 SGHKS and CDR2 YYEKEE come from the germline V gene (reference sequence). The ends were cut back, 2 bases at V and 4 bases at J, with 13 bases in the middle. The CDR3 bases are TGTGCCAGCAGCTTTGTGGGACCCCCATACAATGAGCAGTTCTTC. Protein: CASSFVGPPYNEQFF.

V is TRBV2 and J is TRBJ2-2; 10 nucleotides line up with TRBD2. Per the germline V gene, CDR1 is SNHLY and CDR2 is FYNNEI. The CDR3 spans 20 residues. The V gene end was trimmed by 1 base and the J gene end by 1 base; junction bases not matched to a gene: 12. The CDR3 coding sequence is TGTGCCAGCAGTGAAGAGAACCCGGGACTAGCGTCGGGGAACACCGGGGAGCTGTTTTTT. Its translation: CASSEENPGLASGNTGELFF.

The CDR3 protein is CASSPRGQPQHF. In DNA form, the CDR3 reads TGTGCCAGCAGCCCGCGGGGACAGCCCCAGCATTTT. The chain employs TRBV27 and TRBJ1-5; D unclear. V lost 6 bases and J lost 7, with 10 bases in between. This CDR3 comprises 12 residues. Germline V lookup: CDR1 MNHEY, CDR2 SMNVEV (reference sequence).

The chain uses TRBV25-1 and TRBJ2-7; D is undetermined. The V end was cut by 4 bases, the J end by 6 bases, with 10 bases between. Looked up from germline, CDR1 is MGHDK and CDR2 is SYGVNS. The CDR3 has 12 residues. The CDR3 nucleotides are TGTGCCAGCAGTGCATTCTGGGGCGAGCAGTACTTC. It is translated as CASSAFWGEQYF.

V gene TRBV18 combines with J gene TRBJ2-7; 9 bases are a match to TRBD1. CDR3 size: 15 residues. Germline-derived CDR1 and CDR2 are KGHSH and LQKENI. V lost 2 bases and J lost 4; bases outside the gene matches: 6. DNA for the CDR3: TGTGCCAGCTCACCAGAGACAGGGGGGAGATACGAGCAGTACTTC. It yields the protein CASSPETGGRYEQYF.

This clonotype occurred many times. The gene calls are TRBV5-1 and TRBJ2-2; 11 nucleotides align to TRBD2. V shed 4 bases, J shed 6 bases, and the junction held 14 bases outside the gene matches. Germline lookup yields CDR1 SGHRS and CDR2 YFSETQ. The CDR3 is made up of 18 amino acids. CDR3 region: CASSKASGRPPRPGELFF. As DNA, the CDR3 is TGCGCCAGCAGCAAAGCTAGCGGGAGGCCACCACGACCCGGGGAGCTGTTTTTT.